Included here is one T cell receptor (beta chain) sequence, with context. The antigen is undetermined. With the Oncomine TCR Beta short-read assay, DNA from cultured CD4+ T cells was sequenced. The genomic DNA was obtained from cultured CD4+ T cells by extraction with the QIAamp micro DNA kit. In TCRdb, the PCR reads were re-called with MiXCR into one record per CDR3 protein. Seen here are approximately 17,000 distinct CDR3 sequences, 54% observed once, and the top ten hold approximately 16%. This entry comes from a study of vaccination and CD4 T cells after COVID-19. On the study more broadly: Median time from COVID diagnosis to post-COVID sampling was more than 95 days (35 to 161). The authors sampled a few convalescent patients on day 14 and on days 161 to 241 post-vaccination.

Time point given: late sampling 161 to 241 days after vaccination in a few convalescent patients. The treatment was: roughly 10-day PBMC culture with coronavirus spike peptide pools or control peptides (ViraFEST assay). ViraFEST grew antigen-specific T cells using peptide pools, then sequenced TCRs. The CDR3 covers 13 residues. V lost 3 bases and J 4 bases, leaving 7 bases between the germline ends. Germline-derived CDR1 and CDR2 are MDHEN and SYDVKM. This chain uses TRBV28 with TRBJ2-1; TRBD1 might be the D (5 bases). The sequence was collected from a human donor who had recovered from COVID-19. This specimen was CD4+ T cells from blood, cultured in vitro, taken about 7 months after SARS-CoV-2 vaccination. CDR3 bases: TGTGCCAGCAGTTTGCAGGGATACAATGAGCAGTTCTTC. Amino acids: CASSLQGYNEQFF. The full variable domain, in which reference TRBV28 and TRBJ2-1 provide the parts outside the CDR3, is DVKVTQSSRYLVKRTGEKVFLECVQDMDHENMFWYRQDPGLGLRLIYFSYDVKMKEKGDIPEGYSVSREKKERFSLILESASTNQTSMYLCASSLQGYNEQFFGPGTRLTVL.